The T cell receptor (beta chain) under discussion was sequenced for a study of prognosis after radiotherapy for stage I lung cancer. The germline V gene encodes CDR1 SGHVS and CDR2 FQNEAQ. The CDR3 contains 19 residues. Starting from genomic DNA, TCR beta CDR3 was amplified through two-round multiplex PCR. The use of primers specific to each TRBV and TRBJ gene characterized first-round PCR. From the multiplex PCR reads, TCRdb called clonotypes with MiXCR, one entry per CDR3 protein. The sample gives about 36,000 distinct CDR3 sequences, approximately 35% of which show up once; 25% to 30% is in the top ten. This clonotype was observed once. A junction boundary mismatches the germline segment, possibly from a read error.

The source was PBMCs, collected before or after stereotactic body radiation therapy (not recorded which). The genes are TRBV7-8 and TRBJ2-5; TRBD2 agrees at 8 bases. The sequence was obtained from a donor aged 50 or older with non-small cell lung cancer. CDR3 DNA sequence: TGTGCCAGCAGCGACTACCCCGGGACTAGAGGGGGGGCCTTGGAGACCAAGTACTTC. Protein sequence: CASSDYPGTRGGALETKYF.